Described below is a single T cell receptor beta chain sequence and its context. The target antigen is unknown. It was with 60 Vbeta and 13 Jbeta primers that the PCR ran. Some clones are missing from TCRdb's copy, which holds only in-frame ones; the method was immunoSEQ multiplex PCR. The sample lists some 200,000 clones; roughly 80% were seen once. The germline V and J ends were trimmed by 4 bases and 1 base, with 10 bases remaining between them. The CDR3 sequence is 15 residues long. Looked up from germline, CDR1 is SGHAT and CDR2 is FQNNGV. This sample is part of a study of cytomegalovirus exposure and HLA in healthy donors. Study-level results: Earlier results showed most TCR beta V segments being productive about 87% or about 30% of the time. Most sequenced TCRs were rare (though some public TCRs occurred in many donors). Presence/absence analyses took donor sequencing depth as roughly uniform.

The receptor was isolated from a middle-aged man in good health and CMV-seropositive. The sample was PBMCs. The rearrangement uses TRBV11-2 and TRBJ2-2; D is possibly TRBD2 (5 bases). The CDR3 DNA reads TGTGCCAGCAGCTGGAGGACGGGGAACACCGGGGAGCTGTTTTTT. It translates to CASSWRTGNTGELFF.